This T cell receptor (beta chain) was found in a study of T-cell reconstitution after alpha-beta-depleted transplantation in children. Using unique molecular identifiers, the investigators prepared the TCRbeta library. TCRdb reanalysed the PCR reads using MiXCR and keeps one entry per CDR3 protein. The sample carries 450,000 to 500,000 distinct CDR3 sequences, around 13% recorded once. Germline CDR1 reads MNHEY; CDR2 reads SVGEGT. The CDR3 is 13 residues long. The V and J ends lost 6 bases and 5 bases respectively, with 13 bases between them. The sample consisted of PBMCs from the stem cell graft donor, taken from the stem cell graft. The TCR was taken from a human donor who donated a stem cell graft to a child with combined immunodeficiency. The chain joins TRBV6-2 or TRBV6-3 to TRBJ1-2; D unclear. The CDR3 nucleotides read TGTGCCAGCAGCTATTGGCAGAAATATGGCTACACCTTC. This sequence encodes CASSYWQKYGYTF.